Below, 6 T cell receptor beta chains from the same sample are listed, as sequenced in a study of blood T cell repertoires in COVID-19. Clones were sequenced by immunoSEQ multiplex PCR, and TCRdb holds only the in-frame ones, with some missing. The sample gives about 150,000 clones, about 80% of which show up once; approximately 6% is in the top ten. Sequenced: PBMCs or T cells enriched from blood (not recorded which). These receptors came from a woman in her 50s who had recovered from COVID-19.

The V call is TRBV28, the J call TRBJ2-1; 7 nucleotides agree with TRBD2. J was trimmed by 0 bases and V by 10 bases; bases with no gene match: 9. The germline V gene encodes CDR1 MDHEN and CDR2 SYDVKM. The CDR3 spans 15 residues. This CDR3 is CATLLGGNSYNEQFF. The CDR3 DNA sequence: TGTGCCACCCTTCTGGGAGGGAACTCCTACAATGAGCAGTTCTTC.

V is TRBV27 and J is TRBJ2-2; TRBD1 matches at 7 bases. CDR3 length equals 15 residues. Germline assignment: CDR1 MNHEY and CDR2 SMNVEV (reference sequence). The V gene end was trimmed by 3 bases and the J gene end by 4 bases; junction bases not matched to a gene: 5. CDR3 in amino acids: CASSFLPGGTGELFF. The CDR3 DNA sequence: TGTGCCAGCAGTTTCCTCCCAGGGGGCACCGGGGAGCTGTTTTTT.

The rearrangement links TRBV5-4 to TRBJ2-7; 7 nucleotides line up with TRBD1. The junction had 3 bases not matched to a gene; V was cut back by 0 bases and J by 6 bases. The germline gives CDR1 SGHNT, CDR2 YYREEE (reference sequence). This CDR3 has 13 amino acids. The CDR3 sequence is CASSLAGGFEQYF. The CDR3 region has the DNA TGTGCCAGCAGCTTGGCAGGGGGATTCGAGCAGTACTTC.

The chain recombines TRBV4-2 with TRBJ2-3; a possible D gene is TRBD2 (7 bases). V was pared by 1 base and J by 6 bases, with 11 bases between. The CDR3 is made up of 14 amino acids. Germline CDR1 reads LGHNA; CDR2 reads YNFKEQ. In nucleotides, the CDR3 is TGTGCCAGCAGCCAAGGGGGGGGCCCGGATACGCAGTATTTT. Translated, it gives CASSQGGGPDTQYF.

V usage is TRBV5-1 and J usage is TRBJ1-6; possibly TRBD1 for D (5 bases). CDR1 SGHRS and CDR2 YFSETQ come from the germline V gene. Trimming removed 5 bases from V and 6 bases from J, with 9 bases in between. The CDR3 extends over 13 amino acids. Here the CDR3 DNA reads TGCGCCAGCAGATACGACAGTAATTCACCCCTCCACTTT. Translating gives CASRYDSNSPLHF.

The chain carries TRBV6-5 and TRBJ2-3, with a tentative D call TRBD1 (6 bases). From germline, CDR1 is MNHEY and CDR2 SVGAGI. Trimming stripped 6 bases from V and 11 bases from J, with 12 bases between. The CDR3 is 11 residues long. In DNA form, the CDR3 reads TGTGCCAGCAGCAAAGGCAGGGGGCAGTATTTT. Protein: CASSKGRGQYF.